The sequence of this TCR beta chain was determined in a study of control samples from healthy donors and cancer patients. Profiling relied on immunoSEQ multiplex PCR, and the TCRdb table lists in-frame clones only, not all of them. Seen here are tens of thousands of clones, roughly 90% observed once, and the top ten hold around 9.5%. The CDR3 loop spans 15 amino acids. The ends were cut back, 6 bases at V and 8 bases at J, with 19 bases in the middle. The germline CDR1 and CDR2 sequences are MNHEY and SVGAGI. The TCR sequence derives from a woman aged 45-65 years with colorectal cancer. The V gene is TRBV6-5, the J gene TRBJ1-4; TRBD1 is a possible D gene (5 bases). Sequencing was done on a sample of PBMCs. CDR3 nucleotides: TGTGCCAGCAGCCCCCTCGGGGTGGGGGACGAAAAACTGTTTTTT. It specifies CASSPLGVGDEKLFF.